A single sample is the source of the 28 T cell receptor beta chains below, sequenced in a study of T cell responses to AZD1222 COVID-19 vaccine. Produced via immunoSEQ multiplex PCR; TCRdb's table is partial and in-frame only. The sample lists around 120,000 clones, around 93% occurring once. Source: peripheral blood, taken 28 days after the second AZD1222 dose. Receptors were obtained from an adult who received the AZD1222 COVID-19 vaccine.

The chain links TRBV27 to TRBJ2-7; the match to TRBD1 covers 8 bases. The CDR3 is made up of 14 amino acids. The J segment lost 2 bases and the V segment lost 5 bases, leaving 5 bases of the junction unmatched. Germline CDR1 reads MNHEY; CDR2 reads SMNVEV (reference sequence). In DNA form, the CDR3 reads TGTGCCAGCAGTCCGAGGACAGGGCCCTACGAGCAGTACTTC. Translated: CASSPRTGPYEQYF.

This clone was seen only a few times. The chain carries TRBV27 and TRBJ2-5, with 13 bases fitting TRBD2. The CDR3 sequence is 15 residues long. Germline loops: CDR1 MNHEY, CDR2 SMNVEV (reference sequence). Trimming cost V 4 bases and J 6 bases; bases outside gene matches: 5. In DNA form, the CDR3 reads TGTGCCAGCAGTTCCTTGACTAGCGGGGGGAAGACCCAGTACTTC. Amino acids: CASSSLTSGGKTQYF.

The chain joins TRBV3-1 (or the pseudogene TRBV3-2) to TRBJ2-1, with a weak D call TRBD2 (6 bases). V shed 0 bases and J shed 1 base, with 13 bases lying between them. This CDR3 has 17 residues. Germline CDR1 LGHDT, CDR2 YNNKEL (reference sequence). CDR3 region: CASSQDGGRKSYNEQFF. CDR3 bases: TGTGCCAGCAGCCAAGATGGTGGGAGGAAATCCTACAATGAGCAGTTCTTC.

The chain combines TRBV2 with TRBJ2-5; 8 positions match TRBD2. The CDR3 is made up of 14 amino acids. The germline V gene encodes CDR1 SNHLY and CDR2 FYNNEI. V was pared by 6 bases and J by 1 base, with 4 bases of the junction left unmatched. CDR3 sequence: CASRGGTSQETQYF. As DNA, the CDR3 is TGTGCCAGCAGGGGGGGGACTAGCCAAGAGACCCAGTACTTC.

This clone occurred once. This chain uses TRBV20-1 with TRBJ2-3; D remains ambiguous. Trimming pared 1 base from V and 5 bases from J, leaving 4 bases between. This CDR3 has 11 residues. Germline V CDR1 and CDR2: DFQATT, SNEGSKA (reference sequence). Here the CDR3 DNA reads TGCAGTGCTAGAGTTGTAGATACGCAGTATTTT. As protein: CSARVVDTQYF.

The chain uses TRBV3-1 (or the pseudogene TRBV3-2) and TRBJ1-1; the D gene is possibly TRBD1 (5 bases). Per germline, CDR1 LGHDT and CDR2 YNNKEL (reference sequence). This CDR3 region has 13 residues. V shed 4 bases and J shed 9 bases, with 15 bases lying between them. The CDR3 DNA reads TGTGCCAGCAGCCCCTCAGGGACGGAAAAAGCTTTCTTT. It is translated as CASSPSGTEKAFF.

This chain links TRBV19 with TRBJ2-2; D is unclear. Germline-derived CDR1 and CDR2 are LNHDA and SQIVND (reference sequence). The V end lost 3 bases, the J end lost 3 bases, and 8 bases lay between the germline ends. This CDR3 is built from 14 residues. CDR3 bases: TGTGCCAGTAGTATGCACGGCTACACCGGGGAGCTGTTTTTT. It encodes CASSMHGYTGELFF.

The chain couples TRBV28 to TRBJ2-6; D is perhaps TRBD2 (5 bases). Germline assignment: CDR1 MDHEN and CDR2 SYDVKM. This CDR3 comprises 16 residues. Trimming took off 3 bases at V and 0 bases at J, with 9 bases between the two ends. The CDR3 DNA is TGTGCCAGCAGTTTCCGGGGATACTCTGGGGCCAACGTCCTGACTTTC. Residues: CASSFRGYSGANVLTF.

This rearrangement joins TRBV6-1 to TRBJ2-6; D remains ambiguous. CDR1 and CDR2 (germline): MNHNS, SASEGT. This CDR3 contains 14 residues. V was shortened by 7 bases and J by 0 bases, with 7 bases between the two germline ends. As DNA, the CDR3 is TGTGCCAGCACCCCAAGCTCTGGGGCCAACGTCCTGACTTTC. Translated, it gives CASTPSSGANVLTF.

The chain combines TRBV28 with TRBJ2-7; no clear D gene. The CDR3 spans 12 residues. Germline V gene lookup returns CDR1 MDHEN and CDR2 SYDVKM. The germline V and J ends were trimmed by 1 base and 2 bases, with 3 bases remaining between them. Here the CDR3 DNA reads TGTGCCAGCAGTTTATTGGCCTACGAGCAGTACTTC. It codes for CASSLLAYEQYF. Looking up the rest from reference TRBV28 and TRBJ2-7 gives the full variable domain: DVKVTQSSRYLVKRTGEKVFLECVQDMDHENMFWYRQDPGLGLRLIYFSYDVKMKEKGDIPEGYSVSREKKERFSLILESASTNQTSMYLCASSLLAYEQYFGPGTRLTVT.

This clone has just one count. This rearrangement joins TRBV6-5 to TRBJ1-5, with D uncertain. V was cut by 6 bases and J by 7 bases, with 16 bases left in between. The CDR3 has 14 amino acids. The V gene's germline CDR1 is MNHEY and CDR2 SVGAGI. CDR3 sequence (DNA): TGTGCCAGCAGATTAAGGGTGGGCGGACAGCCCCAGCATTTT. As protein: CASRLRVGGQPQHF.

J is TRBJ1-2 and V is TRBV7-9; no firm D call. Germline-derived CDR1 and CDR2 are SEHNR and FQNEAQ (reference sequence). This CDR3 is 13 amino acids long. The V gene lost 4 bases and the J gene lost 4 bases, with 10 bases spanning the gap. The CDR3 DNA reads as TGTGCCAGCAGCTCCAGCTCAATCTATGGCTACACCTTC. The encoded protein is CASSSSSIYGYTF. The full variable domain, in which reference TRBV7-9 and TRBJ1-2 provide the parts outside the CDR3, is DTGVSQNPRHKITKRGQNVTFRCDPISEHNRLYWYRQTLGQGPEFLTYFQNEAQLEKSRLLSDRFSAERPKGSFSTLEIQRTEQGDSAMYLCASSSSSIYGYTFGSGTRLTVV.

Only one count was recorded for this clone. This chain links TRBV2 with TRBJ2-1, with D maybe TRBD2 (5 bases). CDR1 is SNHLY, CDR2 FYNNEI, per germline. The CDR3 loop spans 14 amino acids. V shed 9 bases and J shed 0 bases, with 12 bases lying between them. CDR3 in amino acids: CARDYSRSYNEQFF. Here the CDR3 DNA reads TGTGCCAGAGACTATTCCCGCTCCTACAATGAGCAGTTCTTC. The whole variable domain, remainder taken from reference TRBV2 and TRBJ2-1, is EPEVTQTPSHQVTQMGQEVILRCVPISNHLYFYWYRQILGQKVEFLVSFYNNEISEKSEIFDDQFSVERPDGSNFTLKIRSTKLEDSAMYFCARDYSRSYNEQFFGPGTRLTVL.

This chain connects TRBV5-1 to TRBJ1-2, with D possibly matching TRBD1 (5 bases). Germline V lookup: CDR1 SGHRS, CDR2 YFSETQ. The CDR3 contains 14 residues. The V gene lost 0 bases and the J gene lost 4 bases, with 10 bases spanning the gap. In DNA, the CDR3 is TGCGCCAGCAGCTTGGGTGGGGGACTCTATGGCTACACCTTC. Its protein is CASSLGGGLYGYTF. The variable domain in full, with the rest retrieved from reference TRBV5-1 and TRBJ1-2, is KAGVTQTPRYLIKTRGQQVTLSCSPISGHRSVSWYQQTPGQGLQFLFEYFSETQRNKGNFPGRFSGRQFSNSRSEMNVSTLELGDSALYLCASSLGGGLYGYTFGSGTRLTVV.

The chain is built from TRBV3-1 (or the pseudogene TRBV3-2) and TRBJ2-1, with TRBD1 matching 7 bases. Germline loops: CDR1 LGHDT, CDR2 YNNKEL (reference sequence). Trimming cost V 1 base and J 5 bases; bases outside gene matches: 11. The CDR3 loop spans 17 amino acids. As DNA, the CDR3 is TGTGCCAGCAGCCAAGTTTTAAAGGGGGCGCATGACAATGAGCAGTTCTTC. It specifies CASSQVLKGAHDNEQFF.

The chain links TRBV2 to TRBJ2-7, with TRBD1 identical over 8 bases. J lost 1 base, V lost 8 bases, and 10 bases had no gene match. CDR1 is SNHLY and CDR2 is FYNNEI in the germline V gene. The CDR3 sequence is 15 residues long. The CDR3 region is CASRHRQGQSYEQYF. Written as DNA, the CDR3 is TGTGCCAGCCGACACCGACAGGGGCAATCCTACGAGCAGTACTTC.

The chain uses TRBV10-2 and TRBJ2-7; D possibly corresponds to TRBD2 (5 bases). Germline CDR1 and CDR2: WSHSY and SAAADI. V was trimmed by 8 bases and J by 4 bases, leaving 12 bases between them. There are 12 residues in the CDR3. CDR3 amino acids: CASSRSGYEQYF. The CDR3 DNA reads as TGCGCCAGCTCTAGGAGCGGATACGAGCAGTACTTC.

The V gene is TRBV6-1, the J gene TRBJ1-3, with no clear D. Germline CDR1 reads MNHNS; CDR2 reads SASEGT. Trimming cost V 1 base and J 0 bases, with 7 bases left between them. The CDR3 has 15 amino acids. The CDR3 reads CASSEGGFSGNTIYF. CDR3 nucleotides: TGTGCCAGCAGTGAAGGCGGGTTCTCTGGAAACACCATATATTTT.

The chain links TRBV27 to TRBJ2-7; TRBD2 aligns across 13 bases. Per germline, CDR1 MNHEY and CDR2 SMNVEV (reference sequence). CDR3 size: 16 residues. V lost 2 bases, J lost 4 bases, and 5 bases stayed unmatched. For the CDR3, the DNA is TGTGCCAGCAGTTTAATCACGGGACTAGCGGGATACGAGCAGTACTTC. It yields the protein CASSLITGLAGYEQYF.

The V call is TRBV10-2, the J call TRBJ2-2; 8 bases fit TRBD1. The germline V gene has CDR1 WSHSY and CDR2 SAAADI. With V trimmed by 2 bases and J by 6 bases, 2 bases remained unmatched. The CDR3 covers 14 residues. Written as DNA, the CDR3 is TGCGCCAGCAGTGAGCTACAGGGGGCCGGGGAGCTGTTTTTT. As protein: CASSELQGAGELFF.

The chain joins TRBV4-2 to TRBJ1-1; D is perhaps TRBD1 (5 bases). Germline V gives CDR1 LGHNA, CDR2 YNFKEQ. The CDR3 runs to 13 residues. V was shortened by 1 base and J by 4 bases, with 7 bases between the two germline ends. The CDR3 region is CASSQGGTTEAFF. In DNA form, the CDR3 reads TGTGCCAGCAGCCAAGGGGGGACCACTGAAGCTTTCTTT.

This clone was detected only a few times. The CDR3 reads CASSGGDPSNEQFF. The CDR3 coding sequence is TGTGCCAGCAGTGGCGGAGACCCTTCCAATGAGCAGTTCTTC. This chain connects TRBV2 to TRBJ2-1; D unresolved. The CDR3 is 14 residues long. V was clipped by 4 bases and J by 6 bases, with 13 bases between them. Germline CDR1 is SNHLY and CDR2 is FYNNEI.

In its sample, this clone was seen a few times. J is TRBJ2-3 and V is TRBV6-1, with 7 bases that match TRBD1. The J segment lost 5 bases and the V segment lost 3 bases, leaving 8 bases of the junction unmatched. The germline V gene encodes CDR1 MNHNS and CDR2 SASEGT. The CDR3 length is 15 residues. CDR3 nucleotide sequence: TGTGCCAGCAGTGACACCAACAGGGGTGGAGATACGCAGTATTTT. It encodes CASSDTNRGGDTQYF.

The chain recombines TRBV3-1 (or the pseudogene TRBV3-2) with TRBJ1-2; maybe TRBD1 (6 bases). Germline V gene lookup returns CDR1 LGHDT and CDR2 YNNKEL (reference sequence). This CDR3 region has 15 residues. Trimming cost V 10 bases and J 4 bases, with 22 bases left between them. The CDR3 DNA sequence: TGTGCCACCGCCAAGGGGACATTCGGCGGCTATGGCTACACCTTC. This gives the protein CATAKGTFGGYGYTF.

This sequence joins TRBV2 and TRBJ1-3, with D possibly being TRBD1 (6 bases). With 6 bases removed from V and 4 bases from J, the gap between germline ends came to 10 bases. This CDR3 has 13 amino acids. Germline V gene data show CDR1 as SNHLY and CDR2 as FYNNEI. The CDR3 sequence is CASRGDKGNTIYF. The CDR3 DNA reads TGTGCCAGCAGGGGGGACAAGGGAAACACCATATATTTT.

The chain joins TRBV10-3 to TRBJ1-5; no firm D call. This CDR3 is built from 14 residues. CDR1 is ENHRY and CDR2 is SYGVKD in the germline V gene. V lost 10 bases and J lost 4, with 17 bases in between. The CDR3 DNA follows: TGTGCCACCCAGGCGGGTGGAGGTAATCAGCCCCAGCATTTT. This encodes CATQAGGGNQPQHF.

The rearrangement uses TRBV5-1 and TRBJ1-1, with 8 bases lining up with TRBD1. The CDR3 spans 12 residues. V shed 4 bases, J shed 11 bases, and the junction held 7 bases outside the gene matches. Germline CDR1 and CDR2: SGHRS and YFSETQ. The CDR3 DNA reads TGCGCCAGCAGCCCCGACAGGGGTGGGGCTTTCTTT. This sequence encodes CASSPDRGGAFF.

Only a few counts were recorded for this clone. This chain uses TRBV10-3 with TRBJ1-3; the D gene is possibly TRBD1 (5 bases). Germline-derived CDR1 and CDR2 are ENHRY and SYGVKD. Trimming took 7 bases from V and 0 from J, leaving 13 bases between them. The length of the CDR3 is 15 residues. The DNA of the CDR3 is TGTGCCATCAACCTCGACAGTAACTCTGGAAACACCATATATTTT. The encoded protein is CAINLDSNSGNTIYF.